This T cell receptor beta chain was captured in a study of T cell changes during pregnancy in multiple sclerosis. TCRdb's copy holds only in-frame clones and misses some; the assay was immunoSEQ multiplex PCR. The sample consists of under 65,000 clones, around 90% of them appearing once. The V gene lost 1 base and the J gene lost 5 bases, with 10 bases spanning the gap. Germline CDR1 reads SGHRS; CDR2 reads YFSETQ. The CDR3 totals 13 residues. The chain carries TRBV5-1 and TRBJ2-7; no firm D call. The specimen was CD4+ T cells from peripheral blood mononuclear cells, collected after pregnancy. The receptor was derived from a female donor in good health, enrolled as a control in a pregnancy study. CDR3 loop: CASSLLQAHEQYF. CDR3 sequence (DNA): TGCGCCAGCAGCTTGCTTCAGGCCCACGAGCAGTACTTC.